These T cell receptor beta chains were read from a single sample in a study of T-cell memory formation after mild COVID-19. TCRdb independently ran MiXCR on the 5' RACE reads; one entry per CDR3 protein. The table includes some 57,000 distinct CDR3 sequences, roughly an eighth detected once. Sequencing was performed on PBMCs or a T cell subset sorted from them (not recorded which). Source of these receptors: a man between 18 and 29 years old who had mild COVID-19 (a few samples of this study predate the infection). Cell type and time point are not known. Both conserved end residues are part of each CDR3. The order of the fields is CDR3 DNA, CDR3 protein, clone size, D gene, J gene, V gene. A D gene is named only where the DNA matches it firmly. The size field is filled for only some rows; it gives once, few, many or a size class.

cdr3_nt: TGCGCCAGCAGCCCGGACAGGGGTATCACCGGGGAGCTGTTTTTT; cdr3_aa: CASSPDRGITGELFF; clone_size: many; d_call: TRBD1; j_call: TRBJ2-2; v_call: TRBV5-1
cdr3_nt: TGCGCCAGCAGCTTGGGGGGACTAGCGTTGACAGATACGCAGTATTTT; cdr3_aa: CASSLGGLALTDTQYF; clone_size: many; d_call: TRBD2; j_call: TRBJ2-3; v_call: TRBV5-1
cdr3_nt: TGCGCCAGCAGCCAGACGACAGAATCAAACTATGGCTACACCTTC; cdr3_aa: CASSQTTESNYGYTF; clone_size: few; d_call: -; j_call: TRBJ1-2; v_call: TRBV4-1
cdr3_nt: TGTGCCAGCAGCTCCGACAGGGGTCCCCGACCCCTCCACTTT; cdr3_aa: CASSSDRGPRPLHF; clone_size: few; d_call: TRBD1; j_call: TRBJ1-6; v_call: TRBV7-2
cdr3_nt: TGTGCCAGCAGTTTAACCCGAGACAATGAGCAGTTCTTC; cdr3_aa: CASSLTRDNEQFF; clone_size: many; d_call: -; j_call: TRBJ2-1; v_call: TRBV12-3/TRBV12-4
cdr3_nt: TGTGCCAGCAGCCACGGGACTAGCGGGGGGGCCACTCAGAGGGATACGCAGTATTTT; cdr3_aa: CASSHGTSGGATQRDTQYF; clone_size: -; d_call: TRBD2; j_call: TRBJ2-3; v_call: TRBV13
cdr3_nt: TGTGCCAGCAGCCCCCAGCGGGGGGGCCGTGATACGCAGTATTTT; cdr3_aa: CASSPQRGGRDTQYF; clone_size: medium-sized; d_call: TRBD2; j_call: TRBJ2-3; v_call: TRBV7-8
cdr3_nt: TGTGCCAGCAGTTACCTTCCGCTAGCGGGGAGCACAGATACGCAGTATTTT; cdr3_aa: CASSYLPLAGSTDTQYF; clone_size: -; d_call: TRBD2; j_call: TRBJ2-3; v_call: TRBV6-2/TRBV6-3
cdr3_nt: TGTGCCAGCAGCTTATTAGGGGTCGGCGGCTACACCTTC; cdr3_aa: CASSLLGVGGYTF; clone_size: -; d_call: -; j_call: TRBJ1-2; v_call: TRBV7-3
cdr3_nt: TGTGCCAGCAGCTTGGGATGGGAATCGAATCAGCCCCAGCATTTT; cdr3_aa: CASSLGWESNQPQHF; clone_size: -; d_call: -; j_call: TRBJ1-5; v_call: TRBV5-5
cdr3_nt: TGTGCCAGCAGCTTACGGCGCTCGAACACCGGGGAGCTGTTTTTT; cdr3_aa: CASSLRRSNTGELFF; clone_size: few; d_call: -; j_call: TRBJ2-2; v_call: TRBV7-2
cdr3_nt: TGTGCCAGCTCAAAAGGGACTCAAGAGACCCAGTACTTC; cdr3_aa: CASSKGTQETQYF; clone_size: -; d_call: -; j_call: TRBJ2-5; v_call: TRBV18
cdr3_nt: TGTGCCAGCAGCTTATCTAGCGGGGCGAGTATGAATGAGCAGTTCTTC; cdr3_aa: CASSLSSGASMNEQFF; clone_size: many; d_call: TRBD2; j_call: TRBJ2-1; v_call: TRBV7-3
cdr3_nt: TGTGCCAGCTCACGGCTCACCATGGACGTTAACACTGAAGCTTTCTTT; cdr3_aa: CASSRLTMDVNTEAFF; clone_size: few; d_call: -; j_call: TRBJ1-1; v_call: TRBV18
cdr3_nt: TGCAGTGCTAAAAAGGGTTCAGCGGGGGGAAATACGCAGTATTTT; cdr3_aa: CSAKKGSAGGNTQYF; clone_size: -; d_call: TRBD2; j_call: TRBJ2-3; v_call: TRBV20-1
cdr3_nt: TGTGCCAGCAGCGTAGATCCCCGGGGAAGTACAGATACGCAGTATTTT; cdr3_aa: CASSVDPRGSTDTQYF; clone_size: few; d_call: -; j_call: TRBJ2-3; v_call: TRBV9
cdr3_nt: TGTGCCAGCAAGGGGAAATGGCTAGAGACCCAGTACTTC; cdr3_aa: CASKGKWLETQYF; clone_size: -; d_call: -; j_call: TRBJ2-5; v_call: TRBV2
cdr3_nt: TGTGCCAGCAGTTACTGGACGGGGCAAGAGACCCAGTACTTC; cdr3_aa: CASSYWTGQETQYF; clone_size: few; d_call: -; j_call: TRBJ2-5; v_call: TRBV6-2/TRBV6-3
cdr3_nt: TGTGCCAGCAGCCAGGGACTGAAGGAGACAGATACGCAGTATTTT; cdr3_aa: CASSQGLKETDTQYF; clone_size: -; d_call: -; j_call: TRBJ2-3; v_call: TRBV4-2
cdr3_nt: TGCGCCAGCAGCTTGGCGAGCCTTGGGGCGAATTCACCCCTCCACTTT; cdr3_aa: CASSLASLGANSPLHF; clone_size: -; d_call: -; j_call: TRBJ1-6; v_call: TRBV5-1
cdr3_nt: TGTGCCAGCTCAACCGCTGGACAGGACACTGAAGCTTTCTTT; cdr3_aa: CASSTAGQDTEAFF; clone_size: -; d_call: TRBD1; j_call: TRBJ1-1; v_call: TRBV18
cdr3_nt: TGTGCCAGCAGCGGGACTAGCGGGGAACAAGGCCTTGATGAGCAGTTCTTC; cdr3_aa: CASSGTSGEQGLDEQFF; clone_size: many; d_call: TRBD2; j_call: TRBJ2-1; v_call: TRBV9
cdr3_nt: TGCGCCAGCAGCTTAGACGCCGCCTCTAATGAAAAACTGTTTTTT; cdr3_aa: CASSLDAASNEKLFF; clone_size: -; d_call: -; j_call: TRBJ1-4; v_call: TRBV5-1
cdr3_nt: TGTGCCAGCAGCCCCCCCCGGGACCGAGGCAATGAGCAGTTCTTC; cdr3_aa: CASSPPRDRGNEQFF; clone_size: many; d_call: -; j_call: TRBJ2-1; v_call: TRBV7-6
cdr3_nt: TGTGCCAGCAGCCCGGGGGGAATAGAAGAGACCCAGTACTTC; cdr3_aa: CASSPGGIEETQYF; clone_size: many; d_call: TRBD2; j_call: TRBJ2-5; v_call: TRBV5-5
cdr3_nt: TGTGCCAGCGGGGTCTTAGCGCGGGTGGAGACCCAGTACTTC; cdr3_aa: CASGVLARVETQYF; clone_size: few; d_call: -; j_call: TRBJ2-5; v_call: TRBV7-9
cdr3_nt: TGTGCCAGCAGCGAGGCCGATGGCTACACCTTC; cdr3_aa: CASSEADGYTF; clone_size: few; d_call: -; j_call: TRBJ1-2; v_call: TRBV21-1
cdr3_nt: TGTGCCAGCAGCCCGGGACGCCTCCGGGAAGAAAAACTGTTTTTT; cdr3_aa: CASSPGRLREEKLFF; clone_size: once; d_call: -; j_call: TRBJ1-4; v_call: TRBV11-2
cdr3_nt: TGTGCCAGCAGACCCGGGACAGGGGGAGGCACCGGGGAGCTGTTTTTT; cdr3_aa: CASRPGTGGGTGELFF; clone_size: many; d_call: TRBD1; j_call: TRBJ2-2; v_call: TRBV12-3/TRBV12-4
cdr3_nt: TGTGCCAGTAGTATTTCAGGTTTTGGCGAAACGCAGCAGTACTTC; cdr3_aa: CASSISGFGETQQYF; clone_size: -; d_call: -; j_call: TRBJ2-7; v_call: TRBV19
cdr3_nt: TGCGCCAGCAGGGACCGGGACGTAAGCAATCAGCCCCAGCATTTT; cdr3_aa: CASRDRDVSNQPQHF; clone_size: many; d_call: -; j_call: TRBJ1-5; v_call: TRBV4-1
cdr3_nt: TGTGCCAGCAGCTTAGCGCCGTCCCGCAGGGACAGGGGTGAGCAGTTCTTC; cdr3_aa: CASSLAPSRRDRGEQFF; clone_size: -; d_call: TRBD1; j_call: TRBJ2-1; v_call: TRBV7-2
cdr3_nt: TGTGCCAGTAGTATAGGGGAGGCCTACACCTTC; cdr3_aa: CASSIGEAYTF; clone_size: -; d_call: -; j_call: TRBJ1-2; v_call: TRBV19
cdr3_nt: TGCGCCAGCAGCTACCGTTCGAACAGGGAGCGTTCACCCCTCCACTTT; cdr3_aa: CASSYRSNRERSPLHF; clone_size: many; d_call: -; j_call: TRBJ1-6; v_call: TRBV5-1
cdr3_nt: TGCAGTGCTAGCGAGGGAAATTACGGACTGAATGGCTACACCTTC; cdr3_aa: CSASEGNYGLNGYTF; clone_size: few; d_call: -; j_call: TRBJ1-2; v_call: TRBV20-1
cdr3_nt: TGTGCCAGCAGTTTCTCTCCGAGGGGGAACACTGAAGCTTTCTTT; cdr3_aa: CASSFSPRGNTEAFF; clone_size: -; d_call: -; j_call: TRBJ1-1; v_call: TRBV27
cdr3_nt: TGTGCCAGCAGCCCGTCGGCCAACTCCTACGAGCAGTACTTC; cdr3_aa: CASSPSANSYEQYF; clone_size: many; d_call: -; j_call: TRBJ2-7; v_call: TRBV13
cdr3_nt: TGTGCCAGCAGCCAGGAAGACCGGGACGGCACAGATACGCAGTATTTT; cdr3_aa: CASSQEDRDGTDTQYF; clone_size: few; d_call: -; j_call: TRBJ2-3; v_call: TRBV3-1
cdr3_nt: TGCGCCAGCAGGGGACAGCTCAATCAGCCCCAGCATTTT; cdr3_aa: CASRGQLNQPQHF; clone_size: few; d_call: TRBD1; j_call: TRBJ1-5; v_call: TRBV10-2
cdr3_nt: TGTGCCAGCAGCCTGATTACAACCGGGGAGCTGTTTTTT; cdr3_aa: CASSLITTGELFF; clone_size: -; d_call: -; j_call: TRBJ2-2; v_call: TRBV6-5
cdr3_nt: TGTGCCAGCAGCTTAGGCTCGGGCATGGAGACCCAGTACTTC; cdr3_aa: CASSLGSGMETQYF; clone_size: many; d_call: -; j_call: TRBJ2-5; v_call: TRBV7-9
cdr3_nt: TGTGCCAGCACCCAGTCGAGGCCCCCCACCGGGGAGCTGTTTTTT; cdr3_aa: CASTQSRPPTGELFF; clone_size: few; d_call: -; j_call: TRBJ2-2; v_call: TRBV7-2
cdr3_nt: TGTGCCAGCAGCCACTCTCGGGGGGGGGAGCAGTTCTTC; cdr3_aa: CASSHSRGGEQFF; clone_size: -; d_call: TRBD2; j_call: TRBJ2-1; v_call: TRBV7-9
cdr3_nt: TGCGCCAGCAGCTTGGGAATCGCGAACACCGGGGAGCTGTTTTTT; cdr3_aa: CASSLGIANTGELFF; clone_size: many; d_call: -; j_call: TRBJ2-2; v_call: TRBV5-1
cdr3_nt: TGCGCCAGCAGCGCCCAGGGGATGGGTACTGAAGCTTTCTTT; cdr3_aa: CASSAQGMGTEAFF; clone_size: few; d_call: -; j_call: TRBJ1-1; v_call: TRBV5-1
cdr3_nt: TGTGCCAGCAGCCTCCTGGGACAGAAAAATGAAAAACTGTTTTTT; cdr3_aa: CASSLLGQKNEKLFF; clone_size: -; d_call: TRBD1; j_call: TRBJ1-4; v_call: TRBV16
cdr3_nt: TGTGCCTGGAGACACACCCAAACGCGCCCGTTCTTC; cdr3_aa: CAWRHTQTRPFF; clone_size: few; d_call: -; j_call: TRBJ2-1; v_call: TRBV30
cdr3_nt: TGTGCCAGCAGCCTCCGACTAGCGGGGGACCAAGAGACCCAGTACTTC; cdr3_aa: CASSLRLAGDQETQYF; clone_size: many; d_call: TRBD2; j_call: TRBJ2-5; v_call: TRBV9
cdr3_nt: TGTGCCAGCAGCTCCGGACGGACCTACGAGCAGTACTTC; cdr3_aa: CASSSGRTYEQYF; clone_size: few; d_call: -; j_call: TRBJ2-7; v_call: TRBV7-2
cdr3_nt: TGTGCCAGCAGTTACCGACAGAGCTCCTATAATTCACCCCTCCACTTT; cdr3_aa: CASSYRQSSYNSPLHF; clone_size: -; d_call: -; j_call: TRBJ1-6; v_call: TRBV6-5
cdr3_nt: TGTGCCAGCAGCCCATTTACAGGACCCTACGAGCAGTACTTC; cdr3_aa: CASSPFTGPYEQYF; clone_size: -; d_call: -; j_call: TRBJ2-7; v_call: TRBV7-2
cdr3_nt: TGTGCCAGCAGCTTCACCCAGGGGAAAACCTACGAGCAGTACTTC; cdr3_aa: CASSFTQGKTYEQYF; clone_size: few; d_call: -; j_call: TRBJ2-7; v_call: TRBV7-9
cdr3_nt: TGCAGTGCTAGAGAAGCTCGCGGGGCCACCGGGGAGCTGTTTTTT; cdr3_aa: CSAREARGATGELFF; clone_size: few; d_call: -; j_call: TRBJ2-2; v_call: TRBV20-1